This T cell receptor (beta chain) was sequenced in a study of radiation and T cells in renal cell carcinoma (TCRdb year 2020). In the study overall: The samples were obtained from a clinical trial, where primary renal cell carcinomas were treated with 15 Gy stereotactic body radiation therapy and then removed by nephrectomy 4 weeks afterward. TCR beta sequencing covered fewer than 60 samples in total, comprising some 25 tumors and approximately 27 peripheral blood samples. Across all 50 or so samples, 3.5 million to 4.5 million unique CDR3 nucleotide sequences encoding some 2.6 million unique CDR3 amino acid sequences were identified.

Results and caveats for the whole study, not just this receptor: The single-armed trial design could not address effects of radiation dose or scheduling on the TCR repertoire. Blood repertoire dynamics were not followed beyond 4 weeks after treatment. In blood, the top tumor clonotypes increased from baseline to 2 weeks after radiation and then shrank by 4 weeks, which suggests a temporary expansion of tumor-resident clones. Because pretreatment tumor biopsies were not available, the baseline intratumoral presence of clonotypes could not be determined.

TCR beta libraries were generated from genomic DNA with the immunoSEQ kit, following the manufacturer's recommendations. To prepare the libraries, a first multiplex PCR with proprietary primers was run, followed by a second PCR that added unique barcodes, and a bead cleanup was done after each round. A kit-provided positive control reaction and a negative control reaction were included in every sample batch. The final libraries were assessed on an Agilent 4200 TapeStation D1000 ScreenTape, pooled by volume, and quantified by qPCR. An Illumina NextSeq500 fitted with a MidOutput 150-cycle cartridge performed the sequencing, running 156 Read1 cycles and 15 Index1 cycles with the kit's custom primers. The pooled library was loaded at 0.75 to 1 pM, and about 20% PhiX control was spiked in. Turning to the authors' computational methods: Vendor-processed data were analyzed in R, with a clonotype defined as all T cells sharing the same CDR3 nucleotide sequence. In the clone abundance analyses, frequencies in each sample were normalized to that sample's 10,000 most abundant clones. Public T cell clones, which averaged fewer than five per sample, were excluded before analysis. An abundance difference of at least 32-fold between compartments was the criterion for calling clonotypes tumor-enriched or baseline blood-enriched. A beta-binomial differential abundance model was used to identify clonotypes that were expanded or contracted between blood time points. Tumor-blood repertoire similarity was measured with the Baroni-Urbani and Buser coefficient, and groups were compared using two-tailed Wilcoxon tests in R. As stored in TCRdb, this immuneACCESS dataset retains in-frame rearrangements with V and J assigned. A fraction of the clones does not appear; measured against another copy, unresolved V genes explain less than half of the discrepancy, and the remainder lacks a known reason. Clonal size and the V and J genes are those of that table, whereas D and trimming came from the DNA. In all, the sample holds about 150,000 clones, and 87% of those were seen once. The ten top clones hold about an eighth of the sample.

Regarding this clone: Its antigen remains undetermined. Per-base qualities were not stored, and no clone one base away is much larger.

This specimen's time point label, interpreted: blood 2 weeks post-SBRT. The sample's treatment or condition label, in plain terms: 15 Gy SBRT to primary tumor, nephrectomy 4 weeks later. Serial peripheral blood from radiation-treated patients was sampled at baseline, 2 weeks and 4 weeks after SBRT to track tumor-enriched clonotypes. All patients had renal cell carcinoma with clear cell pathology. Genomic DNA for TCR sequencing was prepared using the QIAamp DNA Blood Mini Kit (Qiagen). The analyses included only samples that passed all quality control checks. The sequenced sample was blood, obtained from a patient whose treatment included radiotherapy and nephrectomy. This sequence was found in a woman aged 50 to 65 with renal cell carcinoma.

The nucleotides read TGTGCCAGCTCGCGAGACACTGAAGCTTTCTTT. Its protein is CASSRDTEAFF. The V gene is TRBV18 and the J gene is TRBJ1-1; confidence is insufficient to name the D gene. CDR1 and CDR2, per the germline V gene, are KGHSH and LQKENI. From the cysteine through the phenylalanine, the CDR3 covers 11 amino acids. Just the 33-base CDR3 DNA is kept, in frame starting at base 1. Between the V and J ends, shortened by 6 bases and 3 bases respectively, the junction contains 5 bases.